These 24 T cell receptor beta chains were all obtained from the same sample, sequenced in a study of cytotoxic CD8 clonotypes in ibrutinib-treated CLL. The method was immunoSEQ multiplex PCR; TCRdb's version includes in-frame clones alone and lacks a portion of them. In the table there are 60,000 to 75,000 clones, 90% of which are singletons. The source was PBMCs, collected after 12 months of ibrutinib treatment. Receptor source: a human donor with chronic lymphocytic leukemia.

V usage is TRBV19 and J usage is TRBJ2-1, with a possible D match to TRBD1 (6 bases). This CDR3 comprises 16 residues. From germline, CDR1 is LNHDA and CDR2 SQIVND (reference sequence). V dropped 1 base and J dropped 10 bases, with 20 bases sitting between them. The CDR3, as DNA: TGTGCCAGTAGTATAGGGCCCGGGACAAAGGCACGGGAGCAGTTCTTC. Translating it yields CASSIGPGTKAREQFF.

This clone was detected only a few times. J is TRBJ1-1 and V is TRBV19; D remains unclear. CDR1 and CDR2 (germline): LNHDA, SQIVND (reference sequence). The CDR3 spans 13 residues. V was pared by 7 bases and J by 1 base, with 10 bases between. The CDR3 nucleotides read TGTGCCAGTAAAAACACAGAGAACACTGAAGCTTTCTTT. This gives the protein CASKNTENTEAFF. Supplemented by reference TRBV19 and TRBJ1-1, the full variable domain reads DGGITQSPKYLFRKEGQNVTLSCEQNLNHDAMYWYRQDPGQGLRLIYYSQIVNDFQKGDIAEGYSVSREKKESFPLTVTSAQKNPTAFYLCASKNTENTEAFFGQGTRLTVV.

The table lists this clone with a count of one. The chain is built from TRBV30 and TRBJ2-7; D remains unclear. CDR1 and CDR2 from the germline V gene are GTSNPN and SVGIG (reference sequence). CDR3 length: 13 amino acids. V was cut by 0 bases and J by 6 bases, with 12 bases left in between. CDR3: CAWSVRAGPEQYF. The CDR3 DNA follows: TGTGCCTGGAGTGTAAGGGCAGGCCCCGAGCAGTACTTC.

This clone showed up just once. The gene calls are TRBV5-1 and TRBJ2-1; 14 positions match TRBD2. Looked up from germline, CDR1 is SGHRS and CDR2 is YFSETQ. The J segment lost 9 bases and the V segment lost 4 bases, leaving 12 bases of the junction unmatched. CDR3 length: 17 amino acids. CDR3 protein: CASSMGLAGAAKSEQFF. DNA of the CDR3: TGCGCCAGCAGCATGGGACTAGCGGGAGCTGCAAAGAGTGAGCAGTTCTTC.

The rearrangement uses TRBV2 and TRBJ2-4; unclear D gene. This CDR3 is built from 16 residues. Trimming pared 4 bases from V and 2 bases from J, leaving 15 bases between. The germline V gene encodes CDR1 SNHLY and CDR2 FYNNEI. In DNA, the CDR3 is TGTGCCAGCAGTGTGTCAATCGTGGGTACCAAAAACATTCAGTACTTC. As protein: CASSVSIVGTKNIQYF.

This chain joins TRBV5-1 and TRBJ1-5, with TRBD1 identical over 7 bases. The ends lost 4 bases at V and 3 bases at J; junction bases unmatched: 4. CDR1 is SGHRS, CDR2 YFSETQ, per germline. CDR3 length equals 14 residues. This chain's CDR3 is CASSPGTVNQPQHF. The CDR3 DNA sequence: TGCGCCAGCAGCCCCGGGACAGTCAATCAGCCCCAGCATTTT.

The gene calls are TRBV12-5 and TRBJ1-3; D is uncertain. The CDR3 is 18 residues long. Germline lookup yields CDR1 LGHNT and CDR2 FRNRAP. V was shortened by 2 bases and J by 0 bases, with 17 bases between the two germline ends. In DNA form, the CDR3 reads TGTGCTAGTGGTTTGACCCTCCCTTTCAAGAGCTCTGGAAACACCATATATTTT. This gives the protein CASGLTLPFKSSGNTIYF.

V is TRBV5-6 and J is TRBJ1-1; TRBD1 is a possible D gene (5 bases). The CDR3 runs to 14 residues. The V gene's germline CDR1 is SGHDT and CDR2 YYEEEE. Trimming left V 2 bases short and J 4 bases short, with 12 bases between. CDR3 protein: CASSFPDGGTEAFF. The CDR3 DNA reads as TGTGCCAGCAGCTTCCCGGATGGGGGCACTGAAGCTTTCTTT.

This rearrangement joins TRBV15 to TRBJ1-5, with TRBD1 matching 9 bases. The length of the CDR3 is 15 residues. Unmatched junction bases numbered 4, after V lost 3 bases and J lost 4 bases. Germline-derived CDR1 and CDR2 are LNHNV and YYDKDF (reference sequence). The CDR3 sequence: CATSSAGTGNQPQHF. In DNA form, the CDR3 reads TGTGCCACCAGCAGTGCCGGGACAGGGAATCAGCCCCAGCATTTT.

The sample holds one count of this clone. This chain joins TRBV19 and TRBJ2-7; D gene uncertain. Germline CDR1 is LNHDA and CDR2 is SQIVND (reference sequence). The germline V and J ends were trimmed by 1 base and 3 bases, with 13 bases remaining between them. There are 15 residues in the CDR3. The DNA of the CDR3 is TGTGCCAGTAGTATAGGGCCCTTGAGACACTACGAGCAGTACTTC. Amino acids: CASSIGPLRHYEQYF. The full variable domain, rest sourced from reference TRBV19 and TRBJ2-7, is DGGITQSPKYLFRKEGQNVTLSCEQNLNHDAMYWYRQDPGQGLRLIYYSQIVNDFQKGDIAEGYSVSREKKESFPLTVTSAQKNPTAFYLCASSIGPLRHYEQYFGPGTRLTVT.

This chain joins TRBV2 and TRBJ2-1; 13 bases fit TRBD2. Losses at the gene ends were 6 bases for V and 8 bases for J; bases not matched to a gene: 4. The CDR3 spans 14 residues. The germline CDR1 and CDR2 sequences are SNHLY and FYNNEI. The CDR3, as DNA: TGTGCCAGCAGACGGACTAGCGGGAGCGATGAGCAGTTCTTC. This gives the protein CASRRTSGSDEQFF.

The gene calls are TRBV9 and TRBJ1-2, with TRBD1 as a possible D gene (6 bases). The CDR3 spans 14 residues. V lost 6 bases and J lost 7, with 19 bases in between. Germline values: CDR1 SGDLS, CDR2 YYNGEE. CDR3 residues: CASTLEGGPSGYTF. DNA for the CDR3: TGTGCCAGCACCCTAGAAGGGGGGCCTAGTGGCTACACCTTC.

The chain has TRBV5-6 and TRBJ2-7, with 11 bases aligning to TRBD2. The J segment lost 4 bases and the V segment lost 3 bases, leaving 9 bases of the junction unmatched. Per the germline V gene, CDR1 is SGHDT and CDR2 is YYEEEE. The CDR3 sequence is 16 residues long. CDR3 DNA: TGTGCCAGCAGCTCCCCGACTAGCGGGAAAATGTACGAGCAGTACTTC. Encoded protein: CASSSPTSGKMYEQYF.

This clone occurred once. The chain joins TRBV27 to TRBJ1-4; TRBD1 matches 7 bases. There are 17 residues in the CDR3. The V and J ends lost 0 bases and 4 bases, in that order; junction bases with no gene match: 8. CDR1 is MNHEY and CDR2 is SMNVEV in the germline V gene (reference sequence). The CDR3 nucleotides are TGTGCCAGCAGTTTATCGATCCCTACAGGGGTTAATGAAAAACTGTTTTTT. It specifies CASSLSIPTGVNEKLFF.

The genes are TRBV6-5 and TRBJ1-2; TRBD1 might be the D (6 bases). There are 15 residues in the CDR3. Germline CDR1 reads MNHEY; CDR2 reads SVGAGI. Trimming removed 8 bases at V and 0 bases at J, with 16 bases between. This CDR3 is CASVKRAGANYGYTF. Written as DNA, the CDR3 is TGTGCCAGCGTTAAAAGGGCAGGGGCTAACTATGGCTACACCTTC.

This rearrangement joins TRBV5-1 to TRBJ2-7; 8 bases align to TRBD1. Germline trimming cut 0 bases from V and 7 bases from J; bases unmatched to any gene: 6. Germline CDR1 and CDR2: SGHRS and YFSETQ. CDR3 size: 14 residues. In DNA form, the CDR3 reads TGCGCCAGCAGCTTGGGACAGGGGCCCGATGAGCAGTACTTC. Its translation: CASSLGQGPDEQYF.

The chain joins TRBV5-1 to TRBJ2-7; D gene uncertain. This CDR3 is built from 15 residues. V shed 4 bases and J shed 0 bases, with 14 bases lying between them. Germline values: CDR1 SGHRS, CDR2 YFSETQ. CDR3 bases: TGCGCCAGCAGCAGAACTGCCGGGCCCTCCTACGAGCAGTACTTC. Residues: CASSRTAGPSYEQYF.

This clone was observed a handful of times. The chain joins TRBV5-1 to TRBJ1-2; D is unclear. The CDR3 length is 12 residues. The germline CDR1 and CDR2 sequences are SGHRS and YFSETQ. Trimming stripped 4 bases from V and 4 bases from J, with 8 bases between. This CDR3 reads CASSEGLYGYTF. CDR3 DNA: TGCGCCAGCAGCGAAGGACTCTATGGCTACACCTTC.

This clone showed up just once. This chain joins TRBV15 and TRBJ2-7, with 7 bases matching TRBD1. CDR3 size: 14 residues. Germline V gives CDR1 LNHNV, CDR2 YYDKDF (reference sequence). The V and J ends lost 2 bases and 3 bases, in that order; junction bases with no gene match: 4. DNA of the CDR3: TGTGCCACCAGCAGAAGGGACAGCCGCTACGAGCAGTACTTC. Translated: CATSRRDSRYEQYF.

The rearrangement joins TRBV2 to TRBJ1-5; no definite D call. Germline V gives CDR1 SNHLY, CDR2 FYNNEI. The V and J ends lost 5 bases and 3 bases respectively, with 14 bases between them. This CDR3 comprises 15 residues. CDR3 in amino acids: CASSRAWINNQPQHF. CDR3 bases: TGTGCCAGCAGTAGGGCGTGGATAAACAATCAGCCCCAGCATTTT.

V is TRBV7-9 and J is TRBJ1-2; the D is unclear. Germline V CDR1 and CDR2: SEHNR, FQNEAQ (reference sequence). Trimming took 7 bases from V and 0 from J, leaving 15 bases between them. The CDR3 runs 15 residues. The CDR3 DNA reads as TGTGCCAGCAACAGTGTCGGGTTTCCTAACTATGGCTACACCTTC. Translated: CASNSVGFPNYGYTF.

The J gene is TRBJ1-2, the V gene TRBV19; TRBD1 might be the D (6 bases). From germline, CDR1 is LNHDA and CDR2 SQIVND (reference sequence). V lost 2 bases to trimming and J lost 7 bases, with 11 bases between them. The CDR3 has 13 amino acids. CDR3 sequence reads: CASSITTGSGYTF. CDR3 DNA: TGTGCCAGTAGTATAACGACAGGATCTGGCTACACCTTC.

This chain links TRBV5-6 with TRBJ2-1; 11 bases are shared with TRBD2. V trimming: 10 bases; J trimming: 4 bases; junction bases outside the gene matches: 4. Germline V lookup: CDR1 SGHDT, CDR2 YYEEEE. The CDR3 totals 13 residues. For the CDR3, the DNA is TGTGCCGGCGGACTAGCGGGTTACAATGAGCAGTTCTTC. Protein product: CAGGLAGYNEQFF.

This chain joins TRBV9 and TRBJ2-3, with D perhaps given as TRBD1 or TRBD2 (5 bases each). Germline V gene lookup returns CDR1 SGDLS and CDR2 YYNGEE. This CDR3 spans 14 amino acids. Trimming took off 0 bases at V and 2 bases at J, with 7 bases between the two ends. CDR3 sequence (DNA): TGTGCCAGCAGCGTAGTGGGGGACACAGATACGCAGTATTTT. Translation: CASSVVGDTDTQYF.